This TCR beta chain was captured by sequencing in a study of shared clonotypes between healthy human individuals. Broader study findings: Larger estimated richness was generally seen in naive subsets than in memory subsets. Clonotypes that were shared across a few donors made up around 5.5% of naive CD4 clonotypes. Unshared clonotypes carried lower generation probabilities than those common to all four donors.

Measured with immunoSEQ multiplex PCR; TCRdb has only the in-frame clones, and not every one. The table includes 850,000 to 1,100,000 clones, around 77% detected once. Partitioning of CD4+ cells yielded a CD45RA+ naive subset and a CD45RA-negative memory subset. CDR3 size: 14 residues. V lost 5 bases to trimming and J lost 2 bases, with 11 bases between them. CDR1 and CDR2 from the germline V gene are SGHNT and YENEEA. This clone came up once. The antigen remains unidentified. The V call is TRBV11-3, the J call TRBJ2-3, with D perhaps matching TRBD2 (6 bases). The sequencing input was memory CD4+ T cells from PBMCs. Subset here: CD45RA-negative fraction. This sequence originates from a man in his late teens or twenties in good health. Some clones in this sample may be carry-over from other donors' samples. CDR3 protein: CASSPGLSTDTQYF. The CDR3 nucleotides read TGTGCCAGCAGCCCCGGACTATCCACAGATACGCAGTATTTT. The entire variable domain, with the rest obtained from reference TRBV11-3 and TRBJ2-3, is as follows: EAGVVQSPRYKIIEKKQPVAFWCNPISGHNTLYWYLQNLGQGPELLIRYENEEAVDDSQLPKDRFSAERLKGVDSTLKIQPAELGDSAVYLCASSPGLSTDTQYFGPGTRLTVL.